This T cell receptor (beta chain) derives from a study of T-cell reconstitution after alpha-beta-depleted transplantation in children. Study outcomes and limitations: From surviving recipient T cells and thymic progenitors came the high day-60 TCRbeta diversity observed in some patients. It was reported that alpha-beta T cells came from several hundred expanded graft clones (about two months after transplant). At the one-year point after transplant, T-cell counts and TCRbeta diversity were found to come mostly from T cells that had been newly produced.

Unique molecular identifiers were built into the TCRbeta library. TCRdb analysed the PCR reads with MiXCR anew, one entry per CDR3 protein. The sample lists just over 950,000 distinct CDR3 sequences, around 30% occurring once. Notes on this clonotype: The antigen is unknown.

The CDR3 extends over 14 amino acids. V lost 6 bases to trimming and J lost 5 bases; unmatched junction nucleotides: 5. This chain uses TRBV12-3 or TRBV12-4 with TRBJ2-2, with 8 bases aligning to TRBD2. The TCR comes from a boy younger than two who had a stem cell transplant for SCID, so the T cells may come from the graft donor. This specimen was PBMCs, mostly from graft donor cells, taken 360 days after TCRalphabeta/CD19-depleted stem cell transplant. The chain's CDR3 is CASRGGGRTGELFF. The CDR3 coding sequence is TGTGCCAGCAGGGGCGGGGGGAGGACCGGGGAGCTGTTTTTT.